Below, one TCR beta chain is given with its context. V lost 2 bases, J lost 6 bases, and 6 bases stayed unmatched. The CDR3 has 14 residues. CDR1 and CDR2 from the germline V gene are SGHVS and FQNEAQ. PCR primers comprised 60 Vbeta and 13 Jbeta primers. Libraries were prepared by immunoSEQ multiplex PCR; TCRdb keeps only in-frame clonotypes and omits some of them. The repertoire holds 150,000 to 200,000 clones, with 65% to 70% as singletons. The data belong to a study of cytomegalovirus exposure and HLA in healthy donors. This clonotype originated in a woman aged 18 to 35 in good health and CMV-seropositive. V is TRBV7-8 and J is TRBJ1-2, with TRBD1 identical over 7 bases. Source material: PBMCs. For the CDR3, the DNA is TGTGCCAGCAGCTTATTTTGGGGACAGCATGGCTACACCTTC. This gives the protein CASSLFWGQHGYTF.